The present entry profiles one T cell receptor beta chain with its context. As yet, its antigen is unknown. Patients affected by ophthalmopathy presented a Clinical Activity Score of at least 3, a NOSPECS grade of at least 4, and disease duration below 3 months. The record originates from a study of T cells in Graves' hyperthyroidism and ophthalmopathy. There are 13 residues in the CDR3. The germline CDR1 and CDR2 sequences are LNHDA and SQIVND (reference sequence). Between the trimmed V and J ends, which lost 4 bases and 7 bases, there was a span of 14 bases. TCR beta CDR3 region amplification was performed from RNA transcripts. The study used the HTBI primer set for a first-round RT-PCR of the TCR CDR3. TCRdb ran MiXCR on the multiplex PCR reads and lists one entry per CDR3 protein. The table has about 52,000 distinct CDR3 sequences, roughly 50% seen once; the top ten hold about a tenth. Regarding the study as a whole: Blood samples included most of the expanded thyroid clonotypes exceeding 0.001.

This TCR derives from a woman in her 50s with Graves' ophthalmopathy. The material sequenced was blood. The gene calls are TRBV19 and TRBJ2-7; the D call may be TRBD1 or TRBD2 (5 bases each). In nucleotides, the CDR3 is TGTGCCAGTAGTAAGGGACCTTCGGGGGAGCAGTACTTC. Protein: CASSKGPSGEQYF. Variable domain in full (rest from reference TRBV19 and TRBJ2-7): DGGITQSPKYLFRKEGQNVTLSCEQNLNHDAMYWYRQDPGQGLRLIYYSQIVNDFQKGDIAEGYSVSREKKESFPLTVTSAQKNPTAFYLCASSKGPSGEQYFGPGTRLTVT.